This TCR beta chain originates from a study of blood T cell repertoires in COVID-19. Overall study context: Sources were T cells, B-cell-depleted T cells, or PBMCs; the material itself was cDNA or gDNA.

Participant ages covered about 18 to 100 years across about 25 US areas. Germline V lookup: CDR1 MGHDK, CDR2 SYGVNS. This CDR3 is built from 15 residues. Trimming removed 3 bases from V and 3 bases from J, with 15 bases in between. Profiled with immunoSEQ multiplex PCR; TCRdb holds only in-frame clones, not every one. The table has approximately 160,000 clones, about four fifths seen once. The origin of this receptor is a woman aged 50 to 65 in a cohort exposed to, infected with or recovered from COVID-19 (not recorded which). The rearrangement links TRBV25-1 to TRBJ2-7; D may be TRBD2 (5 bases). The specimen was PBMCs or T cells enriched from blood (not recorded which). The CDR3 here is CASSDSRTGDYEQYF. The CDR3 region has the DNA TGTGCCAGCAGTGATTCCCGGACTGGAGACTACGAGCAGTACTTC.